One sample yielded the 23 T cell receptor beta chains listed below, sequenced in a study of PD-L1 blockade in urothelial cancer. Libraries were prepared by immunoSEQ multiplex PCR; TCRdb keeps only in-frame clonotypes and omits some of them. The profile shows roughly 26,000 clones, 75% to 90% of them singletons. The sample in question was PBMCs, obtained around atezolizumab (anti-PD-L1) treatment. Receptors originate from a man in his sixties with urothelial cancer.

The chain links TRBV30 to TRBJ2-3, with 16 bases identical to TRBD2. The germline CDR1 and CDR2 sequences are GTSNPN and SVGIG (reference sequence). The V gene end was trimmed by 2 bases and the J gene end by 5 bases; junction bases not matched to a gene: 4. The CDR3 loop spans 16 amino acids. The CDR3 coding sequence is TGTGCCTGGAGTCTGGGACTAGCGGGGGGGCTAGATACGCAGTATTTT. Translating gives CAWSLGLAGGLDTQYF.

The V and J genes are TRBV4-2 and TRBJ1-1; D may be TRBD1 (6 bases). The V end lost 4 bases, the J end lost 3 bases, and 15 bases lay between the germline ends. The CDR3 runs to 15 residues. Per the germline V gene, CDR1 is LGHNA and CDR2 is YNFKEQ. The CDR3: CASSRRQAGYTEAFF. CDR3 nucleotide sequence: TGTGCCAGCAGCCGAAGACAGGCAGGATACACTGAAGCTTTCTTT.

J is TRBJ2-1 and V is TRBV4-2, with 8 positions matching TRBD2. The CDR3 runs 16 residues. Per the germline V gene, CDR1 is LGHNA and CDR2 is YNFKEQ. Trimming at V came to 0 bases and at J to 5 bases, leaving 6 bases not matched to a gene. The chain's CDR3 is CASSQDGAGVNNEQFF. CDR3 nucleotides: TGTGCCAGCAGCCAAGACGGAGCGGGAGTGAACAATGAGCAGTTCTTC.

This clone was counted a single time. This rearrangement joins TRBV30 to TRBJ2-2; D is unclear. The V end lost 0 bases, the J end lost 6 bases, and 8 bases lay between the germline ends. Germline loops: CDR1 GTSNPN, CDR2 SVGIG (reference sequence). CDR3 length: 13 amino acids. DNA for the CDR3: TGTGCCTGGAGTGTCCGACGGGCCGGGGAGCTGTTTTTT. It yields the protein CAWSVRRAGELFF.

Only one count was recorded for this clone. CDR3 sequence reads: CASRLGQSNTGELFF. CDR3 nucleotide sequence: TGTGCCAGCAGACTTGGACAGTCAAACACCGGGGAGCTGTTTTTT. The gene calls are TRBV6-5 and TRBJ2-2; TRBD1 is a possible D gene (6 bases). The germline V gene has CDR1 MNHEY and CDR2 SVGAGI. Trimming removed 6 bases at V and 2 bases at J, with 13 bases between. CDR3 size: 15 residues.

The rearrangement joins TRBV2 to TRBJ2-2; D is possibly TRBD2 (6 bases). Per germline, CDR1 SNHLY and CDR2 FYNNEI. Between the trimmed V and J ends, which lost 1 base and 7 bases, there was a span of 22 bases. CDR3 length: 18 amino acids. The CDR3 DNA is TGTGCCAGCAGTGAAGGCCCGCCGGGAGTACTTGGTATCGGGGAGCTGTTTTTT. It translates to CASSEGPPGVLGIGELFF. The whole variable domain, remainder taken from reference TRBV2 and TRBJ2-2, is EPEVTQTPSHQVTQMGQEVILRCVPISNHLYFYWYRQILGQKVEFLVSFYNNEISEKSEIFDDQFSVERPDGSNFTLKIRSTKLEDSAMYFCASSEGPPGVLGIGELFFGEGSRLTVL.

This clone was seen only a few times. The chain recombines TRBV11-2 with TRBJ1-3, with a tentative D call TRBD1 (6 bases). V shed 4 bases and J shed 3 bases, with 16 bases lying between them. The CDR3 is made up of 16 amino acids. Per germline, CDR1 SGHAT and CDR2 FQNNGV. In DNA form, the CDR3 reads TGTGCCAGCAGCTCCCTCTGGACAGTTAGTGGAAACACCATATATTTT. Amino acid sequence: CASSSLWTVSGNTIYF. Variable domain in full (rest from reference TRBV11-2 and TRBJ1-3): EAGVAQSPRYKIIEKRQSVAFWCNPISGHATLYWYQQILGQGPKLLIQFQNNGVVDDSQLPKDRFSAERLKGVDSTLKIQPAKLEDSAVYLCASSSLWTVSGNTIYFGEGSWLTVV.

The gene calls are TRBV5-1 and TRBJ2-3, with 7 positions matching TRBD1. Germline-derived CDR1 and CDR2 are SGHRS and YFSETQ. This CDR3 is built from 16 residues. The trim removed 2 bases at V and 3 bases at J, leaving 9 bases unmatched. This CDR3 is CASSFELTGRTDTQYF. The CDR3 coding sequence is TGCGCCAGCAGCTTCGAACTGACAGGGCGAACAGATACGCAGTATTTT. Full variable domain (outside the CDR3, taken from reference TRBV5-1 and TRBJ2-3): KAGVTQTPRYLIKTRGQQVTLSCSPISGHRSVSWYQQTPGQGLQFLFEYFSETQRNKGNFPGRFSGRQFSNSRSEMNVSTLELGDSALYLCASSFELTGRTDTQYFGPGTRLTVL.

This rearrangement joins TRBV6-1 to TRBJ1-2, with 7 positions matching TRBD1. The CDR3 length is 14 residues. The V gene's germline CDR1 is MNHNS and CDR2 SASEGT. V trimming: 5 bases; J trimming: 8 bases; junction bases outside the gene matches: 11. The CDR3 region is CASSKLQGGWGYTF. The CDR3, as DNA: TGTGCCAGCAGTAAACTTCAGGGGGGTTGGGGCTACACCTTC.

The chain employs TRBV5-4 and TRBJ2-1; 9 bases map to TRBD2. CDR3 length equals 15 residues. Germline V lookup: CDR1 SGHNT, CDR2 YYREEE (reference sequence). After removal of 2 bases from V and 7 bases from J, the junction contained 7 bases not matched to a gene. CDR3 protein: CASSFSGSSRNEQFF. CDR3 nucleotides: TGTGCCAGCAGCTTTAGCGGGAGCTCTCGGAATGAGCAGTTCTTC.

This rearrangement joins TRBV5-1 to TRBJ2-7; D might be TRBD2 (6 bases). V was pared by 0 bases and J by 7 bases, with 14 bases between. The CDR3 runs to 14 residues. Germline values: CDR1 SGHRS, CDR2 YFSETQ. Here the CDR3 reads CASSLAGTAIEQYF. Written as DNA, the CDR3 is TGCGCCAGCAGCTTGGCAGGGACTGCAATAGAGCAGTACTTC.

The chain uses TRBV6-1 and TRBJ2-1, with 11 positions matching TRBD2. The CDR3 sequence is 14 residues long. CDR1 MNHNS and CDR2 SASEGT come from the germline V gene. J was trimmed by 9 bases and V by 6 bases; bases with no gene match: 7. This CDR3 is CASSNSGRVGEQFF. The DNA for the CDR3 is TGTGCCAGCAGCAATAGCGGGAGGGTGGGTGAGCAGTTCTTC.

V gene TRBV5-1 combines with J gene TRBJ2-1; 16 bases are shared with TRBD2. The CDR3 contains 13 residues. The V gene's germline CDR1 is SGHRS and CDR2 YFSETQ. V gave up 5 bases and J gave up 15 bases; unmatched junction bases: 5. In nucleotides, the CDR3 is TGCGCCAGCAGTGGGACTAGCGGGAGGGCCGCGTTCTTC. Translation gives CASSGTSGRAAFF.

This clone showed up just a few times. This chain joins TRBV18 and TRBJ1-3, with D unresolved. The CDR3 is 17 amino acids. V lost 4 bases and J lost 1, with 17 bases in between. Germline V gene sequence: CDR1 KGHSH, CDR2 LQKENI. CDR3 nucleotide sequence: TGTGCCAGCTCACAGAACAACCCTCACGGGTCTGGAAACACCATATATTTT. Protein product: CASSQNNPHGSGNTIYF. Full variable domain (rest looked up from reference TRBV18 and TRBJ1-3): NAGVMQNPRHLVRRRGQEARLRCSPMKGHSHVYWYRQLPEEGLKFMVYLQKENIIDESGMPKERFSAEFPKEGPSILRIQQVVRGDSAAYFCASSQNNPHGSGNTIYFGEGSWLTVV.

The J gene is TRBJ2-7, the V gene TRBV18; 10 nucleotides line up with TRBD2. V was pared by 1 base and J by 3 bases, with 6 bases of the junction left unmatched. This CDR3 spans 16 amino acids. Germline loops: CDR1 KGHSH, CDR2 LQKENI. For the CDR3, the DNA is TGTGCCAGCTCACCACGCGGACTAGCGGAACGCTACGAGCAGTACTTC. This codes for CASSPRGLAERYEQYF.

The V call is TRBV6-4, the J call TRBJ2-2, with 10 bases fitting TRBD2. The CDR3 is 15 residues long. CDR1 and CDR2 from the germline V gene are MRHNA and SNTAGT. Trimming removed 2 bases from V and 4 bases from J; junction bases left unmatched: 1. The CDR3 DNA is TGTGCCAGCAGTGACATAGCGGGAGGCACCGGGGAGCTGTTTTTT. It translates to CASSDIAGGTGELFF.

The rearrangement joins TRBV11-1 to TRBJ2-3; 8 nucleotides agree with TRBD2. V lost 5 bases, J lost 0 bases, and 13 bases stayed unmatched. CDR1 is SGHAT and CDR2 is FQDESV in the germline V gene (reference sequence). This CDR3 region has 18 residues. CDR3 coding DNA: TGTGCCAGCAGCAAGAGCCGGCGGGGGGTCACTAGCACAGATACGCAGTATTTT. It is translated as CASSKSRRGVTSTDTQYF. The variable domain in full, completed from reference TRBV11-1 and TRBJ2-3, reads EAEVAQSPRYKITEKSQAVAFWCDPISGHATLYWYRQILGQGPELLVQFQDESVVDDSQLPKDRFSAERLKGVDSTLKIQPAELGDSAMYLCASSKSRRGVTSTDTQYFGPGTRLTVL.

The CDR3 is CASRVDTNTGELFF. The DNA of the CDR3 is TGTGCCAGCAGGGTAGACACGAACACCGGGGAGCTGTTTTTT. The chain has TRBV2 and TRBJ2-2; no clear D gene. V was shortened by 6 bases and J by 0 bases, with 8 bases between the two germline ends. The CDR3 has 14 residues. Germline CDR1 reads SNHLY; CDR2 reads FYNNEI.

This chain connects TRBV6-5 to TRBJ2-5; possibly TRBD1 for D (5 bases). Trimming pared 5 bases from V and 4 bases from J, leaving 14 bases between. The CDR3 spans 14 residues. The V gene's germline CDR1 is MNHEY and CDR2 SVGAGI. CDR3 sequence: CASSRNRNSETQYF. The CDR3 DNA sequence: TGTGCCAGCAGTAGAAACAGGAATTCAGAGACCCAGTACTTC.

This chain uses TRBV11-3 with TRBJ1-1, with a possible D match to TRBD1 (5 bases). Germline V gene lookup returns CDR1 SGHNT and CDR2 YENEEA. V was trimmed by 5 bases and J by 6 bases, leaving 13 bases between them. This CDR3 has 13 residues. CDR3 sequence: CASSPAGHPEAFF. Here the CDR3 DNA reads TGTGCCAGCAGCCCGGCAGGACACCCTGAAGCTTTCTTT.

CDR3 sequence (DNA): TGCGCCAGCAGCCCCGGACAGGGCACCTACAATGAGCAGTTCTTC. It yields the protein CASSPGQGTYNEQFF. The chain has TRBV5-1 and TRBJ2-1, with 8 bases that match TRBD1. Germline-derived CDR1 and CDR2 are SGHRS and YFSETQ. The V gene end was trimmed by 4 bases and the J gene end by 2 bases; junction bases not matched to a gene: 5. There are 15 residues in the CDR3.

V usage is TRBV19 and J usage is TRBJ2-1; a weak D match, TRBD1 (5 bases). The germline V gene encodes CDR1 LNHDA and CDR2 SQIVND (reference sequence). The CDR3 is 14 amino acids. Trimming took off 6 bases at V and 7 bases at J, with 16 bases between the two ends. For the CDR3, the DNA is TGTGCCAGTAGCACCCGTCCGAGGACAAATGAGCAGTTCTTC. Translated: CASSTRPRTNEQFF.

The chain uses TRBV27 and TRBJ2-2, with TRBD2 matching 8 bases. The V and J ends lost 2 bases and 6 bases, in that order; junction bases with no gene match: 5. This CDR3 spans 15 amino acids. The germline V gene has CDR1 MNHEY and CDR2 SMNVEV (reference sequence). The CDR3: CASSLLPSGSGELFF. The CDR3 coding sequence is TGTGCCAGCAGTTTACTTCCTAGCGGGTCCGGGGAGCTGTTTTTT.